This entry features one T cell receptor beta chain sequence. This CDR3 is 16 amino acids long. Germline assignment: CDR1 SGHAT and CDR2 FQNNGV. With V trimmed by 4 bases and J by 4 bases, 7 bases remained unmatched. The entry originates in a study of T cell changes during pregnancy in multiple sclerosis. Repertoires were generated with immunoSEQ multiplex PCR, while TCRdb's copy carries only in-frame clones and drops some. The sample holds tens of thousands of clones, 91% seen once. The TCR was taken from a female donor in good health, enrolled as a control in a pregnancy study. This sample comprised CD4+ T cells from peripheral blood mononuclear cells, obtained in the third trimester of pregnancy. The V and J genes are TRBV11-2 and TRBJ2-5, with 12 bases aligning to TRBD2. The DNA for the CDR3 is TGTGCCAGCAGCTCCCTAGCGGGGGGGCGGGTAGAGACCCAGTACTTC. Its protein is CASSSLAGGRVETQYF.